The source of this T cell receptor (beta chain) is a study of CD8+ T cells in alopecia areata. Whole-study context: Administration of oral tofacitinib to treated patients was at 5 to 10 mg twice daily. Patients in the study were on tofacitinib for 6 to 18 months, then off it for 6 months. Broader study findings: Mice showed clearer TCR sharing than patients did, a gap that was possibly HLA-related.

Extraction of RNA preceded its reverse transcription into cDNA, which served as the sequencing template. The data were produced by immunoSEQ multiplex PCR, yet TCRdb's version contains in-frame clones alone and is incomplete. The sample holds roughly 6,900 clones, 65% to 75% seen once. Of note for this clone: Its cognate antigen is unknown.

Germline CDR1 reads SGHVS; CDR2 reads FQNEAQ. V was clipped by 4 bases and J by 3 bases, with 7 bases between them. This CDR3 region has 12 residues. Treatment given: oral pan-JAK inhibitor, 5-10 mg twice daily. Peripheral blood and lesional scalp punch biopsies were taken from alopecia areata patients. The chain employs TRBV7-8 and TRBJ2-7, with D unresolved. The source was skin, collected at week 4, from a patient treated with tofacitinib. The sequence was collected from a human donor with alopecia areata. Here the CDR3 reads CASSYEFYEQYF. The CDR3 nucleotides are TGTGCCAGCAGCTATGAGTTCTACGAGCAGTACTTC.